The source of this T cell receptor beta chain is a study of T cell responses to AZD1222 COVID-19 vaccine. Study results and caveats: Clonal diversity may have been underestimated in mostly white British donors. Spike-specific TCR breadth rose after two AZD1222 doses, and depth rose as well.

This clone came up once. Its antigen is unknown. CDR3 length equals 15 residues. With 6 bases removed from V and 4 bases from J, the gap between germline ends came to 14 bases. Germline V gives CDR1 SGHRS, CDR2 YFSETQ. The protocol was immunoSEQ multiplex PCR, while the TCRdb copy is restricted to in-frame clones and leaves out a portion. The repertoire holds about 96,000 clones, with roughly nine tenths as singletons. The sample was peripheral blood, taken on day 0 of AZD1222 vaccination. This TCR came from an adult in good health. V gene TRBV5-1 combines with J gene TRBJ1-6; the D is unclear. CDR3 sequence reads: CASTLPDPYNSPLHF. CDR3 sequence (DNA): TGCGCCAGCACTCTACCAGACCCATATAATTCACCCCTCCACTTT.